This T cell receptor beta chain was sequenced in a study of control samples from healthy donors and cancer patients. Profiled with immunoSEQ multiplex PCR; TCRdb holds only in-frame clones, not every one. The table records fewer than 500,000 clones, around 90% of them present only once. Per germline, CDR1 LGHDT and CDR2 YNNKEL (reference sequence). V was trimmed by 4 bases and J by 4 bases, leaving 10 bases between them. The CDR3 runs 14 residues. V and J are TRBV3-1 (or the pseudogene TRBV3-2) and TRBJ2-2, with D possibly being TRBD2 (5 bases). Sequenced material: PBMCs. This clonotype was sampled from a man aged 40-49 years with head and neck cancer. Written as DNA, the CDR3 is TGTGCCAGCAGCCGGTCGGGGAGCACCGGGGAGCTGTTTTTT. It yields the protein CASSRSGSTGELFF.